This is a list of T cell receptor beta chains from one sample in a study of cytomegalovirus exposure and HLA in healthy donors. Profiled with immunoSEQ multiplex PCR; TCRdb holds only in-frame clones, not every one. The sample consists of about 130,000 clones, approximately 82% of them appearing once. Material for sequencing was PBMCs. The receptors come from a boy between 2 and 10 years old in good health and CMV-seronegative. Both conserved end residues are part of each CDR3. D genes are given only for firm matches. Size is stated for part of the rows, as once, few or many counts, or as a class when the clone is expanded.

length	D	V	J	size	DNA	CDR3
15	NA	TRBV19	TRBJ2-1	few	TGTGCCAGTAGTGCCTCCTCCCTCTCCTATGATGAGCAGTTCTTC	CASSASSLSYDEQFF
15	NA	TRBV6-5	TRBJ1-1	NA	NA	CASSSSTVVRTEAFF
16	TRBD1	TRBV6-6	TRBJ1-1	NA	TGTGCCAGCAGTCCCCCGGGACAGGGATGGAAAACTGAAGCTTTCTTT	CASSPPGQGWKTEAFF
15	NA	TRBV4-2	TRBJ1-5	NA	TGTGCCAGCAGCCAAGATCAGAGGGAAAACCAGCCCCAGCATTTT	CASSQDQRENQPQHF
14	NA	TRBV6-1	TRBJ2-7	once	TGTGCCAGCAGTGAAGCGGACAGCCTCTACGAGCAGTACTTC	CASSEADSLYEQYF
12	TRBD1	TRBV6-1	TRBJ2-1	few	TGTGCCAGCAGTGAGGGACAGCTTGAGCAGTTCTTC	CASSEGQLEQFF
15	NA	TRBV6-5	TRBJ2-7	NA	TGTGCCAGCAGTTACCAGGGCTTCAGCTCCTACGAGCAGTACTTC	CASSYQGFSSYEQYF
15	TRBD2	TRBV18	TRBJ2-7	NA	TGTGCCAGCTCACCAATTGAGCGGGGGGGGCGAGAGCAGTACTTC	CASSPIERGGREQYF
14	TRBD2	TRBV5-4	TRBJ2-7	NA	TGTGCCAGCAGCTTGTGGACGGGGGGCTACGAGCAGTACTTC	CASSLWTGGYEQYF
15	TRBD1	TRBV5-6	TRBJ2-3	NA	TGTGCCAGCAGCGACGGACAGGCCTACACAGATACGCAGTATTTT	CASSDGQAYTDTQYF
17	NA	TRBV6-1	TRBJ2-3	once	TGTGCCAGCAGTGAATATCGACGCCCAAGGAGGACAGATACGCAGTATTTT	CASSEYRRPRRTDTQYF
17	TRBD1	TRBV25-1	TRBJ1-3	NA	TGTGCCAGCAGTGAGGGGGCAGGGGGACGTAGTGGAAACACCATATATTTT	CASSEGAGGRSGNTIYF
14	NA	TRBV6-4	TRBJ2-1	NA	TGTGCCAGCAGTCACGGAGAGTCCTACAATGAGCAGTTCTTC	CASSHGESYNEQFF
16	NA	TRBV5-5	TRBJ2-6	NA	TGTGCCAGCAGCTTGTTCCCAGGCTCTGGGGCCAACGTCCTGACTTTC	CASSLFPGSGANVLTF
12	NA	TRBV9	TRBJ1-1	once	TGTGCCAGCAGCGTAGGGAGAGGGGAAGCTTTCTTT	CASSVGRGEAFF
18	NA	TRBV2	TRBJ1-6	NA	TGTGCCAGCAGTGAAGGGTGGAGGGGCTCGACTTATAATTCACCCCTCCACTTT	CASSEGWRGSTYNSPLHF
14	NA	TRBV6-5	TRBJ1-2	NA	TGTGCCAGCACCTACGTAGGAGGGAACTATGGCTACACCTTC	CASTYVGGNYGYTF
13	NA	TRBV27	TRBJ2-7	NA	TGTGCCAGCAGTTTACGGACAGCCTACGAGCAGTACTTC	CASSLRTAYEQYF
15	TRBD1	TRBV9	TRBJ1-1	NA	TGTGCCGGCAGCGCCGGACGGACAGGGGTAACTGAAGCTTTCTTT	CAGSAGRTGVTEAFF
14	NA	TRBV13	TRBJ1-2	NA	TGTGCCAGCAGCTTTGAGGGCCCCTCGGATGGCTACACCTTC	CASSFEGPSDGYTF
17	NA	TRBV29-1	TRBJ2-3	NA	TGCAGCGTTGAAGGGGGGGAGCCTCTAATTAGCACAGATACGCAGTATTTT	CSVEGGEPLISTDTQYF
13	TRBD1	TRBV5-1	TRBJ2-1	NA	TGCGCCAGCAGCCCGACAGGGGGAGTTGAGCAGTTCTTC	CASSPTGGVEQFF
16	TRBD2	TRBV5-1	TRBJ2-5	NA	TGCGCCAGCAGCAGTCGCGCGGGGGGGCAGAGAGAGACCCAGTACTTC	CASSSRAGGQRETQYF
13	TRBD2	TRBV25-1	TRBJ2-1	once	TGTGCCAGTGTGCGGGGGGGGAACAATGAGCAGTTCTTC	CASVRGGNNEQFF
14	NA	TRBV27	TRBJ2-6	NA	TGTGCCAGCAAACCCCTAGCTGGGGCCAACGTCCTGACTTTC	CASKPLAGANVLTF
15	NA	TRBV6-1	TRBJ2-3	NA	TGTGCCAGCAAGGGCAGGGTCACGGCGGGGGATACGCAGTATTTT	CASKGRVTAGDTQYF
16	TRBD1	TRBV30	TRBJ2-3	NA	TGTGCCTGGAGTGAAGGACAGGGAGCACACACAGATACGCAGTATTTT	CAWSEGQGAHTDTQYF
12	NA	TRBV7-3	TRBJ2-5	NA	TGTGCCAGCAGCTCCCCCACTAGCAGGGAGTACTTC	CASSSPTSREYF
14	NA	TRBV2	TRBJ1-2	NA	TGTGCCAGCAGTGAAACAGGGCGCGACTATGGCTACACCTTC	CASSETGRDYGYTF
13	NA	TRBV6-4	TRBJ2-1	NA	TGTGCCAGCAGTGTTACTAGTAATAATGAGCAGTTCTTC	CASSVTSNNEQFF
12	TRBD1	TRBV7-8	TRBJ1-2	NA	TGTGCCAGCAGCTCCGACAGGGGTAGCTACACCTTC	CASSSDRGSYTF
17	NA	TRBV27	TRBJ1-2	NA	TGTGCCAGCAGTTTAAGGTGGGAGGGGCGTAAGGACTATGGCTACACCTTC	CASSLRWEGRKDYGYTF
16	TRBD1	TRBV14	TRBJ2-2	NA	TGTGCCAGCAGCCAAGATTCAGGGGGCGAGGCCGGGGAGCTGTTTTTT	CASSQDSGGEAGELFF
16	TRBD1	TRBV30	TRBJ2-7	NA	TGTGCCTGGAGTGTATTATGGGACAGGGACTTAAACGAGCAGTACTTC	CAWSVLWDRDLNEQYF
14	TRBD1	TRBV2	TRBJ1-1	NA	TGTGCCAGCAGTGAGGGGACAGGGGGGACTGAAGCTTTCTTT	CASSEGTGGTEAFF
14	NA	TRBV4-3	TRBJ1-6	NA	TGCGCCAGCAGCCAAGATCAGGAAAATTCACCCCTCCACTTT	CASSQDQENSPLHF
14	TRBD1	TRBV19	TRBJ1-2	NA	TGTGCCAGTAGTATAGGGGGACAGCTCTATGGCTACACCTTC	CASSIGGQLYGYTF
15	NA	TRBV6-1	TRBJ1-1	NA	TGTGCCAGCACCCAAGACCTACAGGGTGGAACTGAAGCTTTCTTT	CASTQDLQGGTEAFF
16	NA	TRBV27	TRBJ1-1	NA	TGTGCCAGCAGTTTGGGAGGGGGGGGGCTAAATACTGAAGCTTTCTTT	CASSLGGGGLNTEAFF
15	NA	TRBV6-6	TRBJ1-1	NA	TGTGCCAGCAGTTATACTATGTCTTCGAGTACTGAAGCTTTCTTT	CASSYTMSSSTEAFF
15	NA	TRBV7-2	TRBJ1-2	NA	TGTGCCAGCAGCCAGCAGGGACTAGCTAACTATGGCTACACCTTC	CASSQQGLANYGYTF
16	TRBD2	TRBV4-3	TRBJ2-1	few	TGCGCCAGCAGCCAAGAAACGGGGGGATCCTACAATGAGCAGTTCTTC	CASSQETGGSYNEQFF
18	TRBD2	TRBV30	TRBJ2-5	few	TGTGCCTGGACCGCAGGACGGATTAGCGGGAGTCCTCGAGAGACCCAGTACTTC	CAWTAGRISGSPRETQYF
14	NA	TRBV7-9	TRBJ1-1	NA	TGTGCCAGCAGCTTAGCGGTAGCGAACACTGAAGCTTTCTTT	CASSLAVANTEAFF
15	NA	TRBV4-1	TRBJ1-1	NA	TGCGCCAGCAGCCAAGATCCCCCGACTGGGACTGAAGCTTTCTTT	CASSQDPPTGTEAFF
12	TRBD2	TRBV9	TRBJ2-7	NA	TGTGCCAGCAGCGCCCCGGGAGGCGAGCAGTACTTC	CASSAPGGEQYF
17	TRBD1	TRBV4-3	TRBJ2-5	NA	TGCGCCAGCAGCCAAGATAGGACAGGGGGCCTGGGAGAGACCCAGTACTTC	CASSQDRTGGLGETQYF
15	NA	TRBV6-1	TRBJ2-3	NA	TGTGCCGGGGGGGCCGGGCCAGAAAGCACAGATACGCAGTATTTT	CAGGAGPESTDTQYF
14	NA	TRBV9	TRBJ2-7	NA	TGTGCCAGCAGCCAGACGGGTAGCTCCTACGAGCAGTACTTC	CASSQTGSSYEQYF
14	NA	TRBV5-1	TRBJ2-1	NA	TGCGCCAGCAGCTTGGCCGACAGAAACAATGAGCAGTTCTTC	CASSLADRNNEQFF
14	NA	TRBV7-8	TRBJ1-1	NA	TGTGCCAGCAGCCCCAGTCAAGGGGACACTGAAGCTTTCTTT	CASSPSQGDTEAFF
15	NA	TRBV28	TRBJ1-5	NA	TGTGCCAGCAGGACCACAGGGCGTAGCAATCAGCCCCAGCATTTT	CASRTTGRSNQPQHF